Listed below are T cell receptor beta chains from one sample, sequenced in a study of T cells after yellow fever vaccination. TCRdb analysed the 5' RACE reads with MiXCR anew, one entry per CDR3 protein. Here the sample spans hundreds of thousands of distinct CDR3 sequences, around 13% being singletons. The starting material was CD4+ T cells sorted from PBMCs, obtained 15 days after the yellow fever booster vaccination. These TCRs come from a young man who received the YFV17D yellow fever vaccine. The CDR3 runs from the conserved cysteine through the conserved F or W. Expanded clones get a size class; other rows say once, few or many, or leave the size out.

clone_size cdr3_length j_call v_call cdr3_aa
many 11 TRBJ2-3 TRBV7-9 CASRSTDTQYF
few 11 TRBJ2-7 TRBV7-9 CASSGWGEQYF
. 13 TRBJ2-3 TRBV20-1 CSVPSGGRDTQYF
. 15 TRBJ1-2 TRBV6-6 CASSRGTTGINGYTF
few 16 TRBJ1-3 TRBV10-3 CAISGRGGPAGNTIYF
few 17 TRBJ2-1 TRBV7-6 CASSLAVRASGDNEQLF
. 12 TRBJ2-2 TRBV12-3/TRBV12-4 CASRRGAGELFF
. 13 TRBJ2-2 TRBV6-1 CASGGRRGGELFF
few 14 TRBJ1-4 TRBV27 CASSRGLLNEKLFF
. 16 TRBJ2-2 TRBV27 CASSFGWGAANGELFF
many 19 TRBJ2-5 TRBV7-3 CASSVDRGKLAGIQETQYF
few 11 TRBJ1-1 TRBV12-3/TRBV12-4 CASSFRTEAFF
few 14 TRBJ2-3 TRBV5-1 CASSILGLGDTQYF
. 13 TRBJ1-5 TRBV7-9 CAGGDGFNQPQHF
few 18 TRBJ1-6 TRBV4-3 CASSQHLRGGTVGSPLHF
. 17 TRBJ2-1 TRBV5-1 CASSLTLLAGTYNEQFF
. 15 TRBJ1-1 TRBV28 CASRTYRVMNTEAFF
few 16 TRBJ2-3 TRBV7-2 CASSPTSGGGTDTQYF
few 14 TRBJ1-1 TRBV4-3 CASSQGQPGTEAFF
few 15 TRBJ2-1 TRBV5-1 CASSIAGTGVSEQFF
few 12 TRBJ1-6 TRBV20-1 CSARFSSSPLHF
. 11 TRBJ1-1 TRBV2 CASSESLLAFF
. 14 TRBJ2-3 TRBV10-3 CAISLRGSTDTQYF
few 15 TRBJ1-4 TRBV9 CASSKNSAHNEKLFF
few 15 TRBJ2-5 TRBV5-1 CASSFARGLQETQYF
. 12 TRBJ1-3 TRBV7-2 CASSFGGNTIYF
. 19 TRBJ1-5 TRBV4-2 CASSQPLAGTRHGNQPQHF
few 15 TRBJ2-7 TRBV6-5 CASSYSSTGSYEQYF
few 12 TRBJ2-1 TRBV7-2 CASSSQFNEQFF
few 13 TRBJ1-6 TRBV5-1 CASSLAGDSPLHF
. 14 TRBJ1-1 TRBV7-9 CASRFTDGNTEAFF
few 15 TRBJ1-5 TRBV12-3/TRBV12-4 CASSFPPGAEGPQHF
. 11 TRBJ1-1 TRBV6-6 CASNRNTEAFF
many 11 TRBJ2-3 TRBV7-2 CASSPYSTQYF
many 12 TRBJ2-1 TRBV20-1 CSASPFSGEQFF
. 14 TRBJ2-3 TRBV24-1 CATSGRGPTDTQYF
. 15 TRBJ1-5 TRBV5-1 CASSPGGSRGQPQHF
many 13 TRBJ1-3 TRBV7-2 CASMAFSGNTIYF
many 14 TRBJ2-5 TRBV4-2 CASSQWAGEETQYF
. 14 TRBJ2-5 TRBV28 CASSLLAGRETQYF